Listed here is a single T cell receptor (beta chain). Its target is unknown. The sample is drawn from a study of T cell responses to AZD1222 COVID-19 vaccine. Study results and limitations: Seropositive at baseline were only five or six AZD1222 recipients. Most donors were white British, females outnumbered males, and clonal diversity was possibly underestimated.

TCRdb's table, derived via immunoSEQ multiplex PCR, lists solely in-frame clones and lacks some. The profile covers some 99,000 clones, with roughly 90% appearing a single time and over 10% taken by the ten largest. The CDR3 loop spans 17 amino acids. The chain links TRBV21-1 to TRBJ2-7; TRBD2 is the table's D call and was not checked against the DNA. TRBV21-1 is a known pseudogene. Here the sequenced sample was peripheral blood, taken on day 0 of MenACWY control vaccination. This receptor was taken from an adult in good health. The CDR3 sequence: CASRAGTSRRETYEQYF. The DNA for the CDR3 is TGTGCCAGCAGGGCCGGGACTAGCCGGAGGGAAACCTACGAGCAGTACTTC.